This TCR beta chain is from a study of blood T cell repertoires in COVID-19. Original processing methods: By means of reference gene primer amplification, nucleated cell counts were estimated. Using immunoSEQ multiplex PCR, the repertoire was profiled, and TCRdb retains in-frame clones only, with some absent. The DNA gave D and trimming, while V, J and clone size come from that table. The repertoire holds approximately 90,000 clones, with roughly 82% as singletons. Germline CDR1 and CDR2: SGHTA and FQGNSA. V was shortened by 4 bases and J by 7 bases, with 17 bases between the two germline ends. The CDR3 consists of 14 residues.

The clonotype comes from a woman of 80 years or more with acute or convalescent COVID-19. This chain links TRBV7-2 with TRBJ2-7; TRBD1 might be the D (7 bases). The sample consisted of peripheral blood. CDR3 DNA sequence: TGTGCCAGCAGCTCCCAGGGGGGCCATGGGGAGCAGTACTTC. Its protein product is CASSSQGGHGEQYF.